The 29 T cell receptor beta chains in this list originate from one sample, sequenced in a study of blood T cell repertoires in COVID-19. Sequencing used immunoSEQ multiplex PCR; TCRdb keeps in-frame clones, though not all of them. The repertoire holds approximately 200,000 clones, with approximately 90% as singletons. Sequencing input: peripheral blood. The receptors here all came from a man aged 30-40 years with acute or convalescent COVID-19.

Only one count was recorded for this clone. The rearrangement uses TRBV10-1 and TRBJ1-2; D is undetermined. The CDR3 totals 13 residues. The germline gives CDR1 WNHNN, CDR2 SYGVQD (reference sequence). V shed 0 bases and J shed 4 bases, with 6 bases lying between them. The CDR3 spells CASSESGLYGYTF. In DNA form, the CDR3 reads TGCGCCAGCAGTGAGTCCGGACTCTATGGCTACACCTTC.

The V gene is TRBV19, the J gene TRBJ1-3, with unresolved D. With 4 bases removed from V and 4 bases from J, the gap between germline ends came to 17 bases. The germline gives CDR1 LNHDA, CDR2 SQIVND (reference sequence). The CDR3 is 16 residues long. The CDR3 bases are TGTGCCAGTAGTACCGGGCCCCGACGGGGAGGAAACACCATATATTTT. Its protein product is CASSTGPRRGGNTIYF.

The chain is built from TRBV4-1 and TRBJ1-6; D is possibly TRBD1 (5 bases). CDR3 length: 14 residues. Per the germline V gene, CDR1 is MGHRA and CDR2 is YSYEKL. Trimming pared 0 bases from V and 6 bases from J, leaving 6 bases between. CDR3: CASSQDRANSPLHF. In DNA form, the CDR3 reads TGCGCCAGCAGCCAAGACAGGGCTAATTCACCCCTCCACTTT.

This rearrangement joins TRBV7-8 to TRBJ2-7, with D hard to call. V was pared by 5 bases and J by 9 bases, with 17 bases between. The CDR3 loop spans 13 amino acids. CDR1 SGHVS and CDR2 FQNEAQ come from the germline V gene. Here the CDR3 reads CASSPQGSSAQYF. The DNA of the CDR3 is TGTGCCAGCAGCCCCCAAGGTAGCTCTGCGCAGTACTTC.

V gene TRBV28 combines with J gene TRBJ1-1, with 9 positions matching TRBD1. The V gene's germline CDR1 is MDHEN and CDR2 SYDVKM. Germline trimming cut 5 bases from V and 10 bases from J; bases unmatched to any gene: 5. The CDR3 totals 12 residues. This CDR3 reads CASSLMTGGAFF. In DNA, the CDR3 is TGTGCCAGCAGTCTCATGACAGGGGGAGCTTTCTTT.

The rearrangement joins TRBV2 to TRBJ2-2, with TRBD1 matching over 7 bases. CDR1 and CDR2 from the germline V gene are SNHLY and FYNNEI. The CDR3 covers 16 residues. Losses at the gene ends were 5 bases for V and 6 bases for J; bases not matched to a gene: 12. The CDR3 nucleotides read TGTGCCAGCAGTCAAGACAGGGCGAGGTTATCCGGGGAGCTGTTTTTT. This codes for CASSQDRARLSGELFF.

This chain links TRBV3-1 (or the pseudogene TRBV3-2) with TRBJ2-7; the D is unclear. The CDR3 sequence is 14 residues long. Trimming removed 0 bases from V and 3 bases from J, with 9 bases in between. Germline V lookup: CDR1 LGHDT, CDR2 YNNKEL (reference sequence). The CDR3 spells CASSQDPTVYEQYF. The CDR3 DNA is TGTGCCAGCAGCCAAGATCCAACAGTCTACGAGCAGTACTTC.

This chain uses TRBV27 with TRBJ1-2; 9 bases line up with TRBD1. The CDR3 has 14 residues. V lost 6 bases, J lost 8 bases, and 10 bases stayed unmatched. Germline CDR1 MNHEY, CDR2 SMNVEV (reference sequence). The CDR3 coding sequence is TGTGCCAGCAGGGATAGGGGACAGGGACGCGGCTACACCTTC. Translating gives CASRDRGQGRGYTF.

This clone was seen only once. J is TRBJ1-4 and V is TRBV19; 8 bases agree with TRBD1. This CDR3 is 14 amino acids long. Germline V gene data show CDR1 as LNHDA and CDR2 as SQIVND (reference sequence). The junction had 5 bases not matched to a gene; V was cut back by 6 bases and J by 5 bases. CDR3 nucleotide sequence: TGTGCCAGTAGGAGGACAGGGAAGAATGAAAAACTGTTTTTT. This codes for CASRRTGKNEKLFF.

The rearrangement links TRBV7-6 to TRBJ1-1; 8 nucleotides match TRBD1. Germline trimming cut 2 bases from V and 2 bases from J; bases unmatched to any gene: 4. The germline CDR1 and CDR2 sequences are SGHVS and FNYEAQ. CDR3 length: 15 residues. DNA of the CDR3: TGTGCCAGCAGCTTAAGGACAGGGCTAAACACTGAAGCTTTCTTT. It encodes CASSLRTGLNTEAFF.

Here the CDR3 reads CASAKDLSYEQYF. The CDR3 DNA reads TGTGCCAGCGCTAAGGACTTATCCTACGAGCAGTACTTC. The chain is built from TRBV9 and TRBJ2-7; possible D gene TRBD2, 5 bases. Deletions cut 7 bases from V and 1 base from J, with 12 bases between. This CDR3 has 13 amino acids. Germline V gene data show CDR1 as SGDLS and CDR2 as YYNGEE.

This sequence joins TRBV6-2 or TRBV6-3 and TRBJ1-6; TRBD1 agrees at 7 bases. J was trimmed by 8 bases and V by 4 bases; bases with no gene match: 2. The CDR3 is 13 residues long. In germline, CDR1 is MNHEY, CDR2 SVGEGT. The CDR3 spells CASSSTGYSPLHF. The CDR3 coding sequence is TGTGCCAGCAGTTCGACAGGGTATTCACCCCTCCACTTT.

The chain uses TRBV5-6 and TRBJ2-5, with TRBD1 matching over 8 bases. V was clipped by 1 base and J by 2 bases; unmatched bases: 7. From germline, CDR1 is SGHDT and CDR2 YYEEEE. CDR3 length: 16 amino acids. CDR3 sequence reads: CASSLRRTGQQETQYF. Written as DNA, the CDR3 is TGTGCCAGCAGCTTGAGGCGGACAGGGCAACAAGAGACCCAGTACTTC.

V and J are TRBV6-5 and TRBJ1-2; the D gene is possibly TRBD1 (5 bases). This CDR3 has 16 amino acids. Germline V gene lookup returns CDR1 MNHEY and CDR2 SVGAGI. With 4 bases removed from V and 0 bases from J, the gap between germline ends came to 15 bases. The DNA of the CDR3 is TGTGCCAGCAGTTGGACCCGGGACTCTTCTAACTATGGCTACACCTTC. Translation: CASSWTRDSSNYGYTF.

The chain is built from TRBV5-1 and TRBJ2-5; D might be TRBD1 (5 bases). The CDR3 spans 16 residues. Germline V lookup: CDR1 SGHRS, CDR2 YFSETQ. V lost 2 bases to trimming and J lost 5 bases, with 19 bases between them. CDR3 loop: CASSFRLIGVEETQYF. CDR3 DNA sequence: TGCGCCAGCAGCTTTCGGTTGATAGGGGTTGAGGAGACCCAGTACTTC.

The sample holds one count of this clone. The CDR3 here is CASNEDRAMGGYTF. The CDR3 DNA sequence: TGTGCCAGCAACGAGGACAGGGCTATGGGGGGCTACACCTTC. This chain links TRBV28 with TRBJ1-2; TRBD1 matches 8 bases. The germline V gene has CDR1 MDHEN and CDR2 SYDVKM. J was trimmed by 8 bases and V by 7 bases; bases with no gene match: 12. This CDR3 contains 14 residues.

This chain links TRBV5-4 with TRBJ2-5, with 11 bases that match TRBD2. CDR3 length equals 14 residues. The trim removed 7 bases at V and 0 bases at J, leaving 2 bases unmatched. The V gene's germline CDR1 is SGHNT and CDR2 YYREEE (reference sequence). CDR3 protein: CASGGLADQETQYF. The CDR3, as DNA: TGTGCCAGCGGGGGACTAGCGGACCAAGAGACCCAGTACTTC.

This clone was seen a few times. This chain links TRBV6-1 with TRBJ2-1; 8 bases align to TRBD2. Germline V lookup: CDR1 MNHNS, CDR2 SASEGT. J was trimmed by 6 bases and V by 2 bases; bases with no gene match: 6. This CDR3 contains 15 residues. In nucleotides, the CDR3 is TGTGCCAGCAGTGAACACCGGGGGGGTAGCAATGAGCAGTTCTTC. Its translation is CASSEHRGGSNEQFF.

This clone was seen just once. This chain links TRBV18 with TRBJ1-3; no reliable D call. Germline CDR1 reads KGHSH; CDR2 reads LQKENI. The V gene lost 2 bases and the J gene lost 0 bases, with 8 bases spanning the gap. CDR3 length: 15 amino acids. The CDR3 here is CASSPELHSGNTIYF. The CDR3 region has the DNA TGTGCCAGCTCACCAGAGCTTCACTCTGGAAACACCATATATTTT. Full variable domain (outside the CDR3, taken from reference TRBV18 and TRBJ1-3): NAGVMQNPRHLVRRRGQEARLRCSPMKGHSHVYWYRQLPEEGLKFMVYLQKENIIDESGMPKERFSAEFPKEGPSILRIQQVVRGDSAAYFCASSPELHSGNTIYFGEGSWLTVV.

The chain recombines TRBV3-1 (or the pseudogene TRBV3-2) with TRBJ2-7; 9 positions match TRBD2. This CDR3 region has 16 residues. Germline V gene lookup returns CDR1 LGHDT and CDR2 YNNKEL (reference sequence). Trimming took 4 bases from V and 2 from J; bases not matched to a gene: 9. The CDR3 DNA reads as TGTGCCAGCAGCCCATACAGGCTAGCGGGGACCTACGAGCAGTACTTC. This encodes CASSPYRLAGTYEQYF.

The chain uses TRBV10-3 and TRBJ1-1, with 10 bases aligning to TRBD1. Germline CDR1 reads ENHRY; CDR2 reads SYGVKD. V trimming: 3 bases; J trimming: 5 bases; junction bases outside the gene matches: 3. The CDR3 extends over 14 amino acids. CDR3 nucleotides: TGTGCCATCAGTGATTGGGACAGGGGAACTGAAGCTTTCTTT. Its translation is CAISDWDRGTEAFF.

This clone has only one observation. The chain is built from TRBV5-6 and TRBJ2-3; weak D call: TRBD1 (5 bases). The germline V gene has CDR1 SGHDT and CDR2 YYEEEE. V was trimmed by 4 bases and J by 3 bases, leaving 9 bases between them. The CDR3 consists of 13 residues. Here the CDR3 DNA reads TGTGCCAGCAGCGCAGACAGAACAGATACGCAGTATTTT. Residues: CASSADRTDTQYF.

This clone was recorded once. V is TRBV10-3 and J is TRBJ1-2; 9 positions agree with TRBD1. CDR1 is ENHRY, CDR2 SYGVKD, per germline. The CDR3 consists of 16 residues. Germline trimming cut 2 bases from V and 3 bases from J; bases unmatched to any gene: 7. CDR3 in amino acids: CAISEPGQGRDYGYTF. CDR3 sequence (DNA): TGTGCCATCAGTGAGCCGGGACAGGGAAGGGACTATGGCTACACCTTC.

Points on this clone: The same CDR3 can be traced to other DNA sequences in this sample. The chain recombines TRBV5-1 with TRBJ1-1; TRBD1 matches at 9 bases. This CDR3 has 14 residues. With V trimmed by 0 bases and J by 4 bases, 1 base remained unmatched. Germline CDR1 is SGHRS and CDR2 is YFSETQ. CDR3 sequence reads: CASSLGQGVTEAFF. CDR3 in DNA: TGCGCCAGCAGCTTGGGACAGGGGGTCACTGAAGCTTTCTTT.

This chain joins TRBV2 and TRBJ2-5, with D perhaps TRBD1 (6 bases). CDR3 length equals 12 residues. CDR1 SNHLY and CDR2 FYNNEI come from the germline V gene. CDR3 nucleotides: TGTGCGTCCACTGCAGGGGTGGAGACCCAGTACTTC. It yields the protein CASTAGVETQYF.

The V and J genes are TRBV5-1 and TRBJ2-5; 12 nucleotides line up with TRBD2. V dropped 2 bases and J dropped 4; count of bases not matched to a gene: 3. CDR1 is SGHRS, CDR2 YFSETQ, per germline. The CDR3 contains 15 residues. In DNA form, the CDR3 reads TGCGCCAGCAGCTTCGGACTAGCGGGGTTAGAGACCCAGTACTTC. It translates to CASSFGLAGLETQYF.

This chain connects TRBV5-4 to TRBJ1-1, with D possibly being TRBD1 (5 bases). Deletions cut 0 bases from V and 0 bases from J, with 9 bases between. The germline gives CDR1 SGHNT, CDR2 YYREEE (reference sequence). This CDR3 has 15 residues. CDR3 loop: CASSLVGQLNTEAFF. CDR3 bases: TGTGCCAGCAGCTTGGTTGGACAATTGAACACTGAAGCTTTCTTT. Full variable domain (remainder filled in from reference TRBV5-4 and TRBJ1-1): ETGVTQSPTHLIKTRGQQVTLRCSSQSGHNTVSWYQQALGQGPQFIFQYYREEENGRGNFPPRFSGLQFPNYSSELNVNALELDDSALYLCASSLVGQLNTEAFFGQGTRLTVV.

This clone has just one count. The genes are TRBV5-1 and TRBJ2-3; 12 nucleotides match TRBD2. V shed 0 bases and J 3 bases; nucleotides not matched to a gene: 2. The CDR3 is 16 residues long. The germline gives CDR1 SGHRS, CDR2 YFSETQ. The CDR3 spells CASSLDTSGRTDTQYF. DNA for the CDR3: TGCGCCAGCAGCTTGGATACTAGCGGGAGGACAGATACGCAGTATTTT.

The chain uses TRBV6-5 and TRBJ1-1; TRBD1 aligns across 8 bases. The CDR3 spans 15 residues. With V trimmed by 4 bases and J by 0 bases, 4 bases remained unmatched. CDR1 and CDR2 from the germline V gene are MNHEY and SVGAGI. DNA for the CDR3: TGTGCCAGCAGTTCCAGGGGGCGCATGAACACTGAAGCTTTCTTT. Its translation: CASSSRGRMNTEAFF.